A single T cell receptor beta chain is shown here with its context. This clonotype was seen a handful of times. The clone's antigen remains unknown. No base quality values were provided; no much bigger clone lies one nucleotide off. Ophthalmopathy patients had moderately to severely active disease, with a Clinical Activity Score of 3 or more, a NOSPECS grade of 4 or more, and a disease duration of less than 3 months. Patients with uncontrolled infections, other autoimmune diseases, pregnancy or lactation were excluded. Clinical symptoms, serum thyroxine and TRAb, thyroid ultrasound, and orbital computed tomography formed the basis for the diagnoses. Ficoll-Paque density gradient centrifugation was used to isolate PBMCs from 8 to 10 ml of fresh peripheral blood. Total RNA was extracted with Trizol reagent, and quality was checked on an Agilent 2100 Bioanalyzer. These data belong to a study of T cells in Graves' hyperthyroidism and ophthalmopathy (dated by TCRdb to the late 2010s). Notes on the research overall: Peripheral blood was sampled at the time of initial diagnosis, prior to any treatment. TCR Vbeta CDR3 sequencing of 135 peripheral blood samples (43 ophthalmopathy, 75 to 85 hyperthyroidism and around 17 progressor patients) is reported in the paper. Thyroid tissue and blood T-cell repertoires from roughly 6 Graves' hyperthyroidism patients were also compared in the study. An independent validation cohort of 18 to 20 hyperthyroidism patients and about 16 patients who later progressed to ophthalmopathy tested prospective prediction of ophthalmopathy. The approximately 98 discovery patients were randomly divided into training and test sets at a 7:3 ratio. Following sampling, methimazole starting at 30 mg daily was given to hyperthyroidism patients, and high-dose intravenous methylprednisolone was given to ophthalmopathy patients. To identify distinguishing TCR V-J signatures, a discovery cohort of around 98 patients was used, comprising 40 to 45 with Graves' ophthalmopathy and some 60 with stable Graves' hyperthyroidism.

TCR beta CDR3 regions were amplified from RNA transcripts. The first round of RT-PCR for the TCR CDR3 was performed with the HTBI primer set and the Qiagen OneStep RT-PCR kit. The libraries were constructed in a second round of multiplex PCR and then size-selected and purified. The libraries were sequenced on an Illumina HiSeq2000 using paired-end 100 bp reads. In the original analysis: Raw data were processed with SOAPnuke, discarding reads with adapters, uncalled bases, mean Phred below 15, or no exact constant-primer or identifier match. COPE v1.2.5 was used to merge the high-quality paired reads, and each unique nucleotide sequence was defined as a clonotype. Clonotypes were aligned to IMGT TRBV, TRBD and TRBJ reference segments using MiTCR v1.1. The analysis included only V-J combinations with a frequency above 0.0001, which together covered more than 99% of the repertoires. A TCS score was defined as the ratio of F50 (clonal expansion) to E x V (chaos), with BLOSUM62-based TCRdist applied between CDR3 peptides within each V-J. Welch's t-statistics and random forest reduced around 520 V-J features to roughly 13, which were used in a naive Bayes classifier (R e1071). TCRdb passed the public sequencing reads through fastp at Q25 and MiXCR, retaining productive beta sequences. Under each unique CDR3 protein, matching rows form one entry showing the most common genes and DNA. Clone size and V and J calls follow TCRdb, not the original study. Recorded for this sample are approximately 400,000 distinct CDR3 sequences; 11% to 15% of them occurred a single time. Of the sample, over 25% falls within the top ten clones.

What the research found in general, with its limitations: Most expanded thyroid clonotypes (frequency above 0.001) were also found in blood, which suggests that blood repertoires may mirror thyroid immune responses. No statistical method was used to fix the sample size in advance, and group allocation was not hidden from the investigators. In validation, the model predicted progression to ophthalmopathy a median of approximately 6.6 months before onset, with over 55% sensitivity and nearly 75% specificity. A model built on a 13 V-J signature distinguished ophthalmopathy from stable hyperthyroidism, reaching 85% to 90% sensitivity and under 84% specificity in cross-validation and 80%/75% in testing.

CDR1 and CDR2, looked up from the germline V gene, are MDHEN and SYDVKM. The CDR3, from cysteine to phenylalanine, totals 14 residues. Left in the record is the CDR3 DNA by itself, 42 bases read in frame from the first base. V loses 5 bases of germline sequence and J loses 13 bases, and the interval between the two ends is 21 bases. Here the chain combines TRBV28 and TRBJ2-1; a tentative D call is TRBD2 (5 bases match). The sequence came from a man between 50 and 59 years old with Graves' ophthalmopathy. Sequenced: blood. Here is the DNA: TGTGCCAGCAGTCAACCGGGGATGGCCATCTTACAGTTCTTC. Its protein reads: CASSQPGMAILQFF.